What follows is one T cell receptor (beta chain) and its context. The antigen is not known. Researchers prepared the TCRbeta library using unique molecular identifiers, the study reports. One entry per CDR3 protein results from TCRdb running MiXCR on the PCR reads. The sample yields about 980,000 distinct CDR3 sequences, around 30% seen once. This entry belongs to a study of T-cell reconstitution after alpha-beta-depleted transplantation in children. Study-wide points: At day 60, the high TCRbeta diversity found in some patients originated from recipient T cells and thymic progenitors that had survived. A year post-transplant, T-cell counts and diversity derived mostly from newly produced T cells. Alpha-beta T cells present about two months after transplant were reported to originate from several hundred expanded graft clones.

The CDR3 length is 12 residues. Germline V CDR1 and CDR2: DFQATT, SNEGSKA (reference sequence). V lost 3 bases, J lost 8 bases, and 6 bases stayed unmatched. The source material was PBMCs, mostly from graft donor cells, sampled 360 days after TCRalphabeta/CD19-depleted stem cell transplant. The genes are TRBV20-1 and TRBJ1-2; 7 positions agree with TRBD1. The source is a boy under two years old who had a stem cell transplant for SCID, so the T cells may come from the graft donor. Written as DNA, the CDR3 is TGCAGTGCTAGCCGACAGGGAAGGGGCTACACCTTC. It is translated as CSASRQGRGYTF.